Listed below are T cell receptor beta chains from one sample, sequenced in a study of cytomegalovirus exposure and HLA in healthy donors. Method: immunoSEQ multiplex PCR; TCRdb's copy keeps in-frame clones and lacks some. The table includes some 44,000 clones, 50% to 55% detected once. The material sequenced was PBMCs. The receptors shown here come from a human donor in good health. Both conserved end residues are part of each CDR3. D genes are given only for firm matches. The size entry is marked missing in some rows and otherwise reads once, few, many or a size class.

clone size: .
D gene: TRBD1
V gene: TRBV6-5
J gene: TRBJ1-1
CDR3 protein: CASSSSQTGGTEAFF
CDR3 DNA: TGTGCCAGCAGTTCCAGCCAGACAGGGGGAACTGAAGCTTTCTTT

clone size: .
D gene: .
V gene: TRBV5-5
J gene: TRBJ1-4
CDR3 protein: CASSRGGERHEKLFF
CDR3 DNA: TGTGCCAGCAGCCGGGGAGGGGAGAGGCATGAAAAACTGTTTTTT

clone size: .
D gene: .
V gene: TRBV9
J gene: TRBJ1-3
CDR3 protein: CASSPDGEGVNTIYF
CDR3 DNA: TGTGCCAGCAGCCCGGACGGGGAGGGGGTAAACACCATATATTTT

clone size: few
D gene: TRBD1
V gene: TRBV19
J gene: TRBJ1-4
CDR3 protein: CASSEDRVEKLFF
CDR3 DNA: TGTGCCAGTAGCGAGGACAGGGTCGAAAAACTGTTTTTT

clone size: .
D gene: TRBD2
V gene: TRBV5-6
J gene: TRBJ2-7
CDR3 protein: CASSLVSSGTHEQYF
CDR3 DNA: TGTGCCAGCAGCTTGGTGAGTAGCGGGACCCACGAGCAGTACTTC

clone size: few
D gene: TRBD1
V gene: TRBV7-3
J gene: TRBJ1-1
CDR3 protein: CASSSPGQGYTEAFF
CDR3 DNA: TGTGCCAGCAGCTCCCCGGGACAGGGCTACACTGAAGCTTTCTTT

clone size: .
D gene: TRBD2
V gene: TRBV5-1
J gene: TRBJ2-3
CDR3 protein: CASDVGGRAKDTQYF
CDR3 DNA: TGCGCCAGCGACGTCGGCGGGAGGGCCAAAGATACGCAGTATTTT

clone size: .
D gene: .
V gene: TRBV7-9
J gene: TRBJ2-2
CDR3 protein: CASSLSGTGELFF
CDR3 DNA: TGTGCCAGCAGCTTGTCGGGGACCGGGGAGCTGTTTTTT

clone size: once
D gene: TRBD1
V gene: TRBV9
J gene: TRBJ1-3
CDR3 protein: CASSVVPTGGLSGNTIYF
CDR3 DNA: TGTGCCAGCAGCGTGGTTCCCACAGGGGGCCTTTCTGGAAACACCATATATTTT

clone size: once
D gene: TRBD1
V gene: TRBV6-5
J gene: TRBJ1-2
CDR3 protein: CASSYSVQGHGYTF
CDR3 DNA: TGTGCCAGCAGTTACTCGGTACAGGGGCACGGCTACACCTTC

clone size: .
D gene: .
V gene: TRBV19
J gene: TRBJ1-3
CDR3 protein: CASSMGQAGNTIYF
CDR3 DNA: TGTGCCAGTAGTATGGGGCAGGCTGGAAACACCATATATTTT

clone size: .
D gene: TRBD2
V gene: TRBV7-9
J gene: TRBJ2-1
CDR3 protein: CASSFTQWTSGRTYNEQFF
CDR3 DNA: TGTGCCAGCAGCTTTACCCAATGGACTAGCGGCCGAACCTACAATGAGCAGTTCTTC

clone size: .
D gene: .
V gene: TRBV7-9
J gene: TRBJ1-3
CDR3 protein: CASRPINGDTIYF
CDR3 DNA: TGTGCCAGCAGGCCAATCAACGGAGACACCATATATTTT

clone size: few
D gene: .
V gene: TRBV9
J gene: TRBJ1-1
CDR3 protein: CASSVDYGEAFF
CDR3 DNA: TGTGCCAGCAGCGTAGATTACGGGGAAGCTTTCTTT

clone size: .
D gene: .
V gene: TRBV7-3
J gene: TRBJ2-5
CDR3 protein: CASSPKGQGWETQYF
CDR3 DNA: TGTGCCAGCAGCCCCAAAGGGCAGGGCTGGGAGACCCAGTACTTC

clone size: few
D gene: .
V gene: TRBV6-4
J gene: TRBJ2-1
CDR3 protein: CASSAGATNEQFF
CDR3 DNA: TGTGCCAGCAGTGCGGGAGCCACAAATGAGCAGTTCTTC

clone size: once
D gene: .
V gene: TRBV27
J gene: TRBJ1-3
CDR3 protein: CASPSRGKGNTIYF
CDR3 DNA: TGTGCCAGCCCGAGCAGGGGAAAAGGAAACACCATATATTTT

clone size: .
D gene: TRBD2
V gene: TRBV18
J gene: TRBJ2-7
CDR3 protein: CASSPRGTSGSGRYEQYF
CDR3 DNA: TGTGCCAGCTCACCACGGGGGACTAGCGGGAGCGGGAGGTACGAGCAGTACTTC

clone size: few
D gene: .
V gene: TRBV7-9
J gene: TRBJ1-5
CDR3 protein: CASSSHRNSNQPQHF
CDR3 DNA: TGTGCCAGCAGCTCCCACAGGAATAGCAATCAGCCCCAGCATTTT

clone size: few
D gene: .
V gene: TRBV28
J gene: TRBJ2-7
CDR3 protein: CASSLAGAGRYYEQYF
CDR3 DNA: TGTGCCAGCAGTCTAGCAGGGGCCGGACGCTACTACGAGCAGTACTTC

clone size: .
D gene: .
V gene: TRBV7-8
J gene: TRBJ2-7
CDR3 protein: CASSLGWGDKPSYEQYF
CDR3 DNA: TGTGCCAGCAGCTTGGGGTGGGGAGACAAGCCGTCATACGAGCAGTACTTC

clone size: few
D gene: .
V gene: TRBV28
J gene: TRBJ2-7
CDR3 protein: CASAFPGNRPYEQYF
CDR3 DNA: TGTGCCAGCGCCTTCCCGGGGAACCGACCCTACGAGCAGTACTTC

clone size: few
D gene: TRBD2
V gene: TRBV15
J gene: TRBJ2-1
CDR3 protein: CATSRGRSGGAERDSYNEQFF
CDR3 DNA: TGTGCCACCAGCAGGGGTCGGAGCGGGGGGGCAGAAAGGGACTCCTACAATGAGCAGTTCTTC

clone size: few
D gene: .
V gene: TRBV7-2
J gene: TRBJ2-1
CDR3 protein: CASSLVNIGGYEQFF
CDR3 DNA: TGTGCCAGCAGCTTAGTGAATATCGGGGGTTATGAGCAGTTCTTC

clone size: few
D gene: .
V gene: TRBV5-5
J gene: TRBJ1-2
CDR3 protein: CASSLSGTGTYGYTF
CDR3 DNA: TGTGCCAGCAGCTTGTCGGGGACTGGGACCTATGGCTACACCTTC

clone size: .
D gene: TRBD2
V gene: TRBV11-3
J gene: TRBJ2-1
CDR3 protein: CASSLEGTSGYNEQFF
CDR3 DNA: TGTGCCAGCAGCTTAGAGGGGACTAGCGGATACAATGAGCAGTTCTTC

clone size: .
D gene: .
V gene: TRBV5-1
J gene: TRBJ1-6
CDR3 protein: CASSLEHSPLHF
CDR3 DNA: TGCGCCAGCAGCTTGGAGCATTCACCCCTCCACTTT

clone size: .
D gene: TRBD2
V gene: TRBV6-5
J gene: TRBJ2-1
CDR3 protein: CASSSPSGSYNEQFF
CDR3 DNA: TGTGCCAGCAGTTCGCCTAGCGGAAGTTACAATGAGCAGTTCTTC

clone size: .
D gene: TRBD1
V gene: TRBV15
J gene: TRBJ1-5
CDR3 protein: CATSRDPGSRGRLSSNQPQHF
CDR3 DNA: TGTGCCACCAGCAGAGATCCCGGCTCCAGGGGGCGGCTATCTAGCAATCAGCCCCAGCATTTT

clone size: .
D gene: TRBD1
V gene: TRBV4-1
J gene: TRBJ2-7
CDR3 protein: CASSQIGQGEYEQYF
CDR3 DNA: TGCGCCAGCAGCCAGATCGGACAGGGGGAATACGAGCAGTACTTC

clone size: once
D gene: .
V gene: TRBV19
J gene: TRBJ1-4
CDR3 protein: CASTPAGVEKLFF
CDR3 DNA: TGTGCCAGTACCCCCGCGGGGGTTGAAAAACTGTTTTTT

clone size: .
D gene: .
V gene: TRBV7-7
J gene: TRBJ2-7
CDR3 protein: CASSLLPAAGEQYF
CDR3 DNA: TGTGCTAGCAGCCTCCTCCCGGCCGCAGGCGAGCAGTACTTC